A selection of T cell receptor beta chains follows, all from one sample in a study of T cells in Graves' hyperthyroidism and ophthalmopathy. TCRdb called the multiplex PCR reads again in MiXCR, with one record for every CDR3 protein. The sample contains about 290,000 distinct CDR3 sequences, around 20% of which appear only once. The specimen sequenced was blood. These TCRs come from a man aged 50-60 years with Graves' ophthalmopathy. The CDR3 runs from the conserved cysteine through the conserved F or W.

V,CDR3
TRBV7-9,CASSFPRGQVNTGELFF
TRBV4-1,CASSLVGQGDMFF
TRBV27,CASKAAGGPSETQYF
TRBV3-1,CASSQGPGAEKTQYF
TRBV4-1,CASSQEESRRNEQYF
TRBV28,CASSTGQGWSPLHF
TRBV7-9,CASSLGLAGGPRRNNEQFF
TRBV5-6,CASSFSPILDYTF
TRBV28,CAAGGYQETQYF
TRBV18,CASSPPGRDGEQFF
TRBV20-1,CSASGTGAQPQHF
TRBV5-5,CASSLSGTAFYEQYF
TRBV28,CASRAPRAYTEAFF
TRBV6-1,CASRGTSGSPADTQYF
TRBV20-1,CSARGLAGLSDTQYF
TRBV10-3,CAISEDLDRYF
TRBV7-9,CASNPGNEKLFF
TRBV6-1,CASRRDRGFDQPQHF
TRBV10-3,CAISESAGPAAYEQYF
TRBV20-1,CSAKSSGRRKTQYF
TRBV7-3,CASSDPGLAGGEQFF
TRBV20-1,CSTTVAEAFF
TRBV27,CASSLSPGVSGNTIYF
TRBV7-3,CASSLKAPGQGFYGYTF
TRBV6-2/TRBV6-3,CASSYLGQDYEQYF
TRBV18,CASSPGPTYEQYF